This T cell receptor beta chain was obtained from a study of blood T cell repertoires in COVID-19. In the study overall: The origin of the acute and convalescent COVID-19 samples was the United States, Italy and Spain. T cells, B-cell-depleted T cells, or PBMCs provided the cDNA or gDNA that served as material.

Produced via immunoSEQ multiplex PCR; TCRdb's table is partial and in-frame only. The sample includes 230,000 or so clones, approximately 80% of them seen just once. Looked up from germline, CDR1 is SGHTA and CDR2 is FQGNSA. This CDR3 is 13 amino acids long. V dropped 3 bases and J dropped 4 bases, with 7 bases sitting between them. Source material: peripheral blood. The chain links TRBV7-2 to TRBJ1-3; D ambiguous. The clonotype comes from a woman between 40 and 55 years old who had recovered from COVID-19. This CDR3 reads CASSFGLGNTIYF. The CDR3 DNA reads TGTGCCAGCAGCTTCGGTCTCGGAAACACCATATATTTT. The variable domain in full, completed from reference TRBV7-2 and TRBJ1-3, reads GAGVSQSPSNKVTEKGKDVELRCDPISGHTALYWYRQSLGQGLEFLIYFQGNSAPDKSGLPSDRFSAERTGGSVSTLTIQRTQQEDSAVYLCASSFGLGNTIYFGEGSWLTVV.